This T cell receptor beta chain originates from a study of T cells in pancreatic ductal adenocarcinoma. Points from the study as a whole: The resected cohort was biased toward the minority with early-stage disease. Compared with tumor, blood showed more total productive templates and 6.5 to 10-fold more clonotypes. No significant tumor-blood clonality difference; means were about 0.1 and 0.07.

Remarks on this clone: The antigen is unknown.

The method was immunoSEQ multiplex PCR; TCRdb's version includes in-frame clones alone and lacks a portion of them. Of roughly 100,000 clones listed, about 95% were seen once; the top ten hold less than 4%. No neoadjuvant therapy was given to the selected pancreatic ductal adenocarcinoma patients before their surgery. The ends were cut back, 1 base at V and 7 bases at J, with 17 bases in the middle. CDR1 is SGHAT and CDR2 is FQNNGV in the germline V gene. The CDR3 spans 15 residues. Sequences were obtained from PBMCs. The sequence was obtained from a human donor with pancreatic ductal adenocarcinoma. The rearrangement links TRBV11-2 to TRBJ2-7; D is perhaps TRBD2 (5 bases). The CDR3 DNA follows: TGTGCCAGCAGCTTAGGGTTCCGAAACACGGGGGAGCAGTACTTC. Its translation is CASSLGFRNTGEQYF.